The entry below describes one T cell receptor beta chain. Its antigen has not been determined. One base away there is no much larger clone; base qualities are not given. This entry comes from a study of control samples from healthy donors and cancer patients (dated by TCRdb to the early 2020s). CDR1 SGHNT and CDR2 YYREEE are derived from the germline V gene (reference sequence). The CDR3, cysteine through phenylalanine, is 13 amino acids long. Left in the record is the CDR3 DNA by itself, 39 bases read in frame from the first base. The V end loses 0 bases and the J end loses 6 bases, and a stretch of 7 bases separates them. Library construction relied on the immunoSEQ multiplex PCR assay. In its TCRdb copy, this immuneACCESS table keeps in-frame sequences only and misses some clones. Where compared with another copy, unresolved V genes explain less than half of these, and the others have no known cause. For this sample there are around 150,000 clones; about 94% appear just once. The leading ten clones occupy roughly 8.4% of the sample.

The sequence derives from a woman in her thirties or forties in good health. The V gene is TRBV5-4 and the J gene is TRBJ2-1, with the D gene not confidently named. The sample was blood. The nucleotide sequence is TGTGCCAGCAGCTTGGCAGGTTCCAATGAGCAGTTCTTC. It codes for CASSLAGSNEQFF.